This TCR beta chain is from a study of cytomegalovirus exposure and HLA in healthy donors. Note on this clone: At one of its ends the junction is not consistent with the germline gene, which may arise from a read error. The identical CDR3 is also encoded by other nucleotide sequences in the sample.

Use of 60 Vbeta and 13 Jbeta primers characterized the PCR. Assay: immunoSEQ multiplex PCR; the TCRdb copy retains only in-frame clones and omits some. The table has 200,000 to 250,000 clones, approximately 80% seen once; the top ten hold roughly 15%. This CDR3 is built from 12 residues. The germline CDR1 and CDR2 sequences are SGHRS and YFSETQ. This TCR came from a man in his forties in good health and CMV-seronegative. Sequenced: PBMCs. The J gene is TRBJ1-2, the V gene TRBV5-1, with a tentative D call TRBD1 (5 bases). In nucleotides, the CDR3 is TGTGCCAGCAGCTTGGAGGGGTATGGCTACACCTTC. Protein sequence: CASSLEGYGYTF.